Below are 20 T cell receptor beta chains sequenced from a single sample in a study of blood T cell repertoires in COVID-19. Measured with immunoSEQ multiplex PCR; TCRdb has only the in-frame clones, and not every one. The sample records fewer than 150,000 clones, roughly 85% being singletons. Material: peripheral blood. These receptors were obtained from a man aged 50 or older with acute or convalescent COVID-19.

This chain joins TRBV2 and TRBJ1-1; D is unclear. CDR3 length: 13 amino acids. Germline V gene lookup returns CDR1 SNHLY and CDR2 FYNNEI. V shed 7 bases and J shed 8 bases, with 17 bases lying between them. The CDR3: CASNGGSTVEAFF. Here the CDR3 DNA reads TGTGCCAGCAACGGCGGCAGTACGGTAGAAGCTTTCTTT. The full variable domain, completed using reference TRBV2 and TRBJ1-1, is EPEVTQTPSHQVTQMGQEVILRCVPISNHLYFYWYRQILGQKVEFLVSFYNNEISEKSEIFDDQFSVERPDGSNFTLKIRSTKLEDSAMYFCASNGGSTVEAFFGQGTRLTVV.

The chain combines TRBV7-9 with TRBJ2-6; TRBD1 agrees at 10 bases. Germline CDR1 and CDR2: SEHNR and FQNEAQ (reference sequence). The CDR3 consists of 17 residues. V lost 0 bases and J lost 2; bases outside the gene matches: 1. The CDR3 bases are TGTGCCAGCAGCTTAGCCGGGACAGGGGCTGGGGCCAACGTCCTGACTTTC. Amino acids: CASSLAGTGAGANVLTF.

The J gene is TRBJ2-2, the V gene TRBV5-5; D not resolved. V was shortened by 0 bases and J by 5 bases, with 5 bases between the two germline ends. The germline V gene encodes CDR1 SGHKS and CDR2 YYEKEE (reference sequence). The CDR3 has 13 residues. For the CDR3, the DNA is TGTGCCAGCAGCTTGGGAGTGACCGGGGAGCTGTTTTTT. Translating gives CASSLGVTGELFF.

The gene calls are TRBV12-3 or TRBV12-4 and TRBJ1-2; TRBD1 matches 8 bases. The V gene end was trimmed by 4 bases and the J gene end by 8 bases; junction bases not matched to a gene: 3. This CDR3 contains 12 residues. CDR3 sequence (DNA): TGTGCCAGCAGTTCAGGGGGCTCGGGCTACACCTTC. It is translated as CASSSGGSGYTF.

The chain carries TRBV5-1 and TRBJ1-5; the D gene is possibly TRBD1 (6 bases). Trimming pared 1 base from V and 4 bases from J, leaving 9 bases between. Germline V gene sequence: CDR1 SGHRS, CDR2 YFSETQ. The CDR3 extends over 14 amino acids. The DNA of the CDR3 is TGCGCCAGCAGCTTGACAGGGAGTAATCAGCCCCAGCATTTT. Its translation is CASSLTGSNQPQHF.

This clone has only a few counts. In DNA form, the CDR3 reads TGTGCCAGCAGCTTAGGCCCAGGGGACAATGAGCAGTTCTTC. It yields the protein CASSLGPGDNEQFF. This sequence joins TRBV11-1 and TRBJ2-1; D is possibly TRBD1 (6 bases). Trimming pared 1 base from V and 5 bases from J, leaving 9 bases between. The germline V gene encodes CDR1 SGHAT and CDR2 FQDESV (reference sequence). The CDR3 covers 14 residues.

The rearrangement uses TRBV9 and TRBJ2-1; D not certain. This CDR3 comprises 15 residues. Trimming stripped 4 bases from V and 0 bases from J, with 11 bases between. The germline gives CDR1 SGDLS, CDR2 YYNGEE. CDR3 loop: CASSPYLNSYNEQFF. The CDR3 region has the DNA TGTGCCAGCAGCCCCTACCTGAACTCCTACAATGAGCAGTTCTTC.

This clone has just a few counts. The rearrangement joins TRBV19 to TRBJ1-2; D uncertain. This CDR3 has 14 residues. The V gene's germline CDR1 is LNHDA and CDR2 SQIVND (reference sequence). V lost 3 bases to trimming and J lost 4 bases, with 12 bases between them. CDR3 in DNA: TGTGCCAGTAGTATCGCGCAGGCGACCTATGGCTACACCTTC. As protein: CASSIAQATYGYTF.

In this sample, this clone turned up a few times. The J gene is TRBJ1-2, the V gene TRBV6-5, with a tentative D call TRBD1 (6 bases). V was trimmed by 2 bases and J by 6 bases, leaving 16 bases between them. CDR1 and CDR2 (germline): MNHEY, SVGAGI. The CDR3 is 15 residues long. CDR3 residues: CASSYRPGDRDGYTF. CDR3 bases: TGTGCCAGCAGTTACAGGCCAGGGGATCGAGATGGCTACACCTTC.

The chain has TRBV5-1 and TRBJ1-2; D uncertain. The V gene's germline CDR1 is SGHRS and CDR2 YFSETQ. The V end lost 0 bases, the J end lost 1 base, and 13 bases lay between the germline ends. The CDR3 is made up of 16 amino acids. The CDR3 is CASSLAAEDRNYGYTF. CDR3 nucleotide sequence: TGCGCCAGCAGCTTGGCCGCGGAGGACCGTAACTATGGCTACACCTTC.

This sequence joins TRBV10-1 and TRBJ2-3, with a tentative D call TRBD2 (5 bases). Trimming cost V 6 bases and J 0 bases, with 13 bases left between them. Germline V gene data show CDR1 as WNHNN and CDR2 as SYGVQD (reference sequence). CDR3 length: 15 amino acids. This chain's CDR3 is CASSLSSGSTDTQYF. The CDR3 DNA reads TGCGCCAGCAGCCTTTCTTCGGGGAGCACAGATACGCAGTATTTT.

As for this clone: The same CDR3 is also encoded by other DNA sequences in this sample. This CDR3 reads CASSPGGNTEAFF. The CDR3 DNA follows: TGTGCCAGCTCACCGGGAGGGAACACTGAAGCTTTCTTT. V is TRBV18 and J is TRBJ1-1; D uncertain. V was shortened by 3 bases and J by 1 base, with 6 bases between the two germline ends. This CDR3 spans 13 amino acids. Germline CDR1 is KGHSH and CDR2 is LQKENI.

The CDR3 loop reads CATSRDGQESYEQYF. The CDR3 DNA follows: TGTGCCACCAGCAGAGATGGACAGGAATCCTACGAGCAGTACTTC. The J gene is TRBJ2-7, the V gene TRBV15, with TRBD1 matching over 7 bases. Germline CDR1 reads LNHNV; CDR2 reads YYDKDF (reference sequence). This CDR3 is 15 amino acids long. V dropped 0 bases and J dropped 1; count of bases not matched to a gene: 3.

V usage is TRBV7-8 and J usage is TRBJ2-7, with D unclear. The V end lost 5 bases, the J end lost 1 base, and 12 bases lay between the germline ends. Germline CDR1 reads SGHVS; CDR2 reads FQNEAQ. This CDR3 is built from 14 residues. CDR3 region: CASSPIIQSYEQYF. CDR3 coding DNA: TGTGCCAGCAGCCCCATCATACAGTCCTACGAGCAGTACTTC. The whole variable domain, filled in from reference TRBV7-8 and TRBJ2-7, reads GAGVSQSPRYKVAKRGQDVALRCDPISGHVSLFWYQQALGQGPEFLTYFQNEAQLDKSGLPSDRFFAERPEGSVSTLKIQRTQQEDSAVYLCASSPIIQSYEQYFGPGTRLTVT.

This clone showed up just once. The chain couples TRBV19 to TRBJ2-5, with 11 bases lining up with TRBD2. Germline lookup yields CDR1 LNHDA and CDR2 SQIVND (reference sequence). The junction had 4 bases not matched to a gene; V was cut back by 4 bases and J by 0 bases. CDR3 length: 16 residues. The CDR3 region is CASSKGLAVYQETQYF. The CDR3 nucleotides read TGTGCCAGTAGTAAGGGACTAGCGGTGTACCAAGAGACCCAGTACTTC.

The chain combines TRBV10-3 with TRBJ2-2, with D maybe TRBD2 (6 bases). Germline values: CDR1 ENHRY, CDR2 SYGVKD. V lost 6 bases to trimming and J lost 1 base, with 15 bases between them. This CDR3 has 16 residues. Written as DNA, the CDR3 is TGTGCCATCAGCGGGACTGACAGCCTGAACACCGGGGAGCTGTTTTTT. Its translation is CAISGTDSLNTGELFF.

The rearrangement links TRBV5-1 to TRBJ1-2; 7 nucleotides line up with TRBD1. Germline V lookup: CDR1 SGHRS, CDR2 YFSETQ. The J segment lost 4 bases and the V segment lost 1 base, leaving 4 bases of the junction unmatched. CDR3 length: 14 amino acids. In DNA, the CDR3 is TGCGCCAGCAGCTTGTCGACAGGGACCTATGGCTACACCTTC. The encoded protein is CASSLSTGTYGYTF.

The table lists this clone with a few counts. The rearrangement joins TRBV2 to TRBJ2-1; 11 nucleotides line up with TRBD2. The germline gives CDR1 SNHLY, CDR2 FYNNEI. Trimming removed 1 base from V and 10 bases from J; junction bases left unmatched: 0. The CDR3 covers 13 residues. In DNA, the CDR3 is TGTGCCAGCAGTGAAGGACTAGCGGGAGAGCAGTTCTTC. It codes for CASSEGLAGEQFF.

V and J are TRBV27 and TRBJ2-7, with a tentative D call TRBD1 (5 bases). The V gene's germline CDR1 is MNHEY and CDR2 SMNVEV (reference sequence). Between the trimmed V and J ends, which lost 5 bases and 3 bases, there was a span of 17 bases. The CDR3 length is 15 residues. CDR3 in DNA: TGTGCCAGCAGTGACCCTGGCAGGGTAGTCTACGAGCAGTACTTC. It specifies CASSDPGRVVYEQYF.

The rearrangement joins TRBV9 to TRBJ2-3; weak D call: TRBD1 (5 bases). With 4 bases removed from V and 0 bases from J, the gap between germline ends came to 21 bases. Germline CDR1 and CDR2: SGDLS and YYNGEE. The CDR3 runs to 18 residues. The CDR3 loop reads CASSPSSRTSLSTDTQYF. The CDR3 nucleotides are TGTGCCAGCAGCCCATCGTCCAGGACATCACTCAGCACAGATACGCAGTATTTT. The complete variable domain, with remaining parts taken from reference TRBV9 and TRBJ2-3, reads DSGVTQTPKHLITATGQRVTLRCSPRSGDLSVYWYQQSLDQGLQFLIQYYNGEERAKGNILERFSAQQFPDLHSELNLSSLELGDSALYFCASSPSSRTSLSTDTQYFGPGTRLTVL.